The rows below give T cell receptor beta chains drawn from one sample of a study of vaccination effects on CD4 cells after COVID-19. Only in-frame clones appear in the TCRdb table, and some are missing; sequencing was by immunoSEQ multiplex PCR. The sample has about 28,000 clones, about 70% seen once; the top ten hold roughly 10%. No antigen is known for these receptors. The sample consisted of CD4+ T cells from PBMCs cultured with HCoV-NL63 spike peptides, taken after COVID-19 vaccination. These receptors came from a human donor who received a COVID-19 vaccine. The CDR3 runs from the conserved cysteine through the conserved F or W. The D gene is left open where the match is weak. Clone size is given for some rows only: seen once, a few or many times, or a class if the clone is expanded.

d_gene,j_gene,abundance,v_gene,CDR3aa,CDR3nt
TRBD1,TRBJ1-1,few,TRBV19,CASMDRGPGEAFF,TGTGCCAGTATGGACAGGGGGCCAGGTGAAGCTTTCTTT
-,TRBJ1-1,-,TRBV6-5,CASRIANTEAFF,TGTGCCAGCCGGATCGCTAACACTGAAGCTTTCTTT
-,TRBJ2-2,once,TRBV19,CASSIYAGSGTGELFF,TGTGCCAGTAGTATTTATGCAGGGAGCGGCACCGGGGAGCTGTTTTTT
-,TRBJ2-7,-,TRBV5-4,CASSLEDILRGRYEQYF,TGTGCCAGCAGCTTGGAGGACATCTTACGAGGTCGCTACGAGCAGTACTTC
-,TRBJ2-5,-,TRBV5-8,CASSFWQTEETQYF,TGTGCCAGCAGCTTTTGGCAGACGGAAGAGACCCAGTACTTC
-,TRBJ2-2,-,TRBV5-6,CASSRVGGYTGELFF,TGTGCCAGCTCCCGGGTTGGAGGGTACACCGGGGAGCTGTTTTTT
-,TRBJ2-3,-,TRBV10-2,CASSEGPVSTDTQYF,TGCGCCAGCAGTGAGGGTCCAGTTAGCACAGATACGCAGTATTTT
-,TRBJ1-2,once,TRBV5-6,CASSLNRAVYGYTF,TGTGCCAGCAGCTTGAACAGGGCCGTCTATGGCTACACCTTC
-,TRBJ1-2,few,TRBV7-9,CASSLGVSGGFGYTF,TGTGCCAGCAGCTTAGGGGTGTCGGGGGGGTTTGGCTACACCTTC
TRBD1,TRBJ1-2,-,TRBV6-5,CASSMTGDSYGYTF,TGTGCCAGCAGTATGACAGGGGATTCCTATGGCTACACCTTC
-,TRBJ2-1,-,TRBV5-4,CASSTGLTLGNEQFF,TGTGCCAGCAGCACGGGACTCACTCTTGGGAATGAGCAGTTCTTC
TRBD1,TRBJ1-1,-,TRBV6-5,CASKGQMNTEAFF,TGTGCCAGCAAGGGACAGATGAACACTGAAGCTTTCTTT
-,TRBJ2-3,-,TRBV5-1,CASSLARGGTNTQYF,TGCGCCAGCAGCTTGGCCAGGGGCGGCACAAATACGCAGTATTTT
-,TRBJ1-4,-,TRBV27,CASSLAGVPGKLFF,TGTGCCAGCAGTTTAGCAGGGGTCCCCGGAAAACTGTTTTTT
-,TRBJ1-1,-,TRBV6-5,CASGGRWTNTEAFF,TGTGCCAGTGGAGGAAGGTGGACGAACACTGAAGCTTTCTTT
-,TRBJ2-4,-,TRBV5-8,CASMGLAKNIQYF,TGTGCCAGCATGGGACTAGCCAAAAACATTCAGTACTTC
-,TRBJ2-5,-,TRBV4-2,CASSSTPNGTQYF,TGTGCCAGCAGTTCAACACCGAATGGGACCCAGTACTTC
-,TRBJ1-3,-,TRBV25-1,CASSDVQGSGNTIYF,TGTGCCAGCAGTGACGTACAGGGCTCTGGAAACACCATATATTTT
-,TRBJ2-3,-,TRBV10-3,CAISESVLDTQYF,TGTGCCATCAGTGAGTCGGTCTTAGATACGCAGTATTTT
TRBD2,TRBJ2-7,-,TRBV4-1,CASSLGTSGTYEQYF,TGCGCCAGCAGCCTAGGGACTAGCGGGACCTACGAGCAGTACTTC
TRBD1,TRBJ1-6,-,TRBV27,CASSTQGSLPLNSPLHF,TGTGCCAGCAGTACACAGGGGTCCCTGCCTTTAAATTCACCCCTCCACTTT
-,TRBJ2-7,-,TRBV5-1,CASSLDPGSVREQYF,TGCGCCAGCAGCTTGGATCCAGGGAGCGTGCGCGAGCAGTACTTC
-,TRBJ1-5,-,TRBV30,CAWNIRNQPQHF,TGTGCCTGGAATATTCGCAATCAGCCCCAGCATTTT
-,TRBJ1-5,-,TRBV6-5,CASSSRAGYSNQPQHF,TGTGCCAGCAGTTCAAGGGCAGGTTATAGCAATCAGCCCCAGCATTTT
-,TRBJ2-1,-,TRBV11-2,CASSPHNEQFF,TGTGCCAGCAGCCCCCACAATGAGCAGTTCTTC
TRBD1,TRBJ2-1,-,TRBV24-1,CATSDTTGTGYPYDEQFF,TGTGCCACCAGTGATACCACCGGGACAGGGTATCCGTATGATGAGCAGTTCTTC
TRBD2,TRBJ2-3,-,TRBV4-2,CASSQDRGGPLTDTQYF,TGTGCCAGCAGCCAAGATCGGGGGGGTCCTCTGACAGATACGCAGTATTTT
-,TRBJ2-7,-,TRBV14,CASSQGWTILTRASYEQYF,TGTGCCAGCAGCCAAGGTTGGACTATCCTCACCAGAGCCTCCTACGAGCAGTACTTC
TRBD1,TRBJ2-5,-,TRBV5-1,CASSWGTGVEETQYF,TGCGCCAGCAGCTGGGGGACAGGGGTTGAAGAGACCCAGTACTTC
-,TRBJ2-3,-,TRBV23-1,CASSHSPGQFKDTQYF,TGCGCCAGCAGTCATAGTCCGGGGCAGTTTAAGGATACGCAGTATTTT
-,TRBJ2-7,-,TRBV6-6,CASSDRQGISYEQYF,TGTGCCAGCAGTGACAGGCAGGGTATATCCTACGAGCAGTACTTC
-,TRBJ2-7,-,TRBV5-1,CASSLRSGVGEQYF,TGCGCCAGCAGCTTGCGATCGGGAGTAGGTGAGCAGTACTTC
TRBD1,TRBJ1-5,-,TRBV4-1,CASSQDRQGERRWGQPQHF,TGCGCCAGCAGCCAAGATCGACAGGGGGAGCGTCGTTGGGGTCAGCCCCAGCATTTT
TRBD1,TRBJ1-1,-,TRBV5-1,CASSLGRGQITEAFF,TGCGCCAGCAGCTTGGGCAGGGGGCAAATCACTGAAGCTTTCTTT
-,TRBJ1-1,-,TRBV11-3,CASSLVRDTEAFF,TGTGCCAGCAGCTTAGTGCGGGACACTGAAGCTTTCTTT
-,TRBJ1-2,few,TRBV5-1,CASSFHRESVGYTF,TGCGCCAGCAGCTTTCACAGGGAATCGGTTGGCTACACCTTC
TRBD1,TRBJ1-6,once,TRBV12-3/TRBV12-4,CASSPGQAGPLHF,TGTGCCAGCAGCCCCGGACAGGCCGGGCCCCTCCACTTT
-,TRBJ1-4,-,TRBV27,CASSFGSYNEKLFF,TGTGCCAGCAGTTTTGGGAGTTATAATGAAAAACTGTTTTTT
-,TRBJ1-2,-,TRBV10-1,CASSRQRNYGYTF,TGCGCCAGCAGTAGACAGCGTAACTATGGCTACACCTTC
TRBD2,TRBJ2-2,once,TRBV6-1,CASRELAGGGTGELFF,TGTGCCAGCAGGGAACTAGCGGGAGGGGGGACCGGGGAGCTGTTTTTT
-,TRBJ1-3,-,TRBV10-3,CAISEPTGGNTIYF,TGTGCCATCAGTGAACCCACCGGGGGAAACACCATATATTTT
-,TRBJ1-1,-,TRBV15,CATSRDSDTEAFF,TGTGCCACCAGCAGAGATTCAGACACTGAAGCTTTCTTT
TRBD1,TRBJ2-3,-,TRBV6-6,CASSSEGARRGDTQYF,TGTGCCAGCAGTTCCGAGGGGGCTAGGAGAGGAGATACGCAGTATTTT
-,TRBJ2-2,-,TRBV2,CASTIGPSSTGELFF,TGTGCCAGCACTATAGGTCCTTCGAGCACCGGGGAGCTGTTTTTT
-,TRBJ2-5,-,TRBV11-2,CASSFSFRETQYF,TGTGCCAGCAGCTTTTCCTTTAGAGAGACCCAGTACTTC